The present T cell receptor beta chain was sequenced within a study of shared clonotypes between healthy human individuals. About the study: Per donor, three plates held CD4 naive cells, three held CD4 memory, two held CD8 naive and one held CD8 memory. Findings and caveats of the study: Since donors were few, the genetic and exposure-history diversity represented was limited. Incompleteness in sorted-subset sequencing, despite large depth, was shown by rarefaction.

Worth noting for this clone: What it recognizes is unknown.

Selected positively for CCR7 and CD45RO-negative, naive CD8 cells excluded terminally differentiated effector memory CD45RA+ cells. V lost 3 bases and J lost 6, with 15 bases in between. CDR1 is LNHNV, CDR2 YYDKDF, per germline (reference sequence). This CDR3 spans 14 amino acids. Every immunoSEQ plate was one replicate of a subset's evenly spread DNA. TCRdb's table, derived via immunoSEQ multiplex PCR, lists solely in-frame clones and lacks some. The table shows more than 600,000 clones, with about 91% occurring only once. The receptor comes from a man younger than 45 in good health. The source material was naive CD8+ T cells sorted from blood. This chain links TRBV15 with TRBJ2-7; perhaps TRBD2 as D (6 bases). The CDR3 is CATSRDLGGGEQYF. Written as DNA, the CDR3 is TGTGCCACCAGCAGGGACCTGGGAGGTGGCGAGCAGTACTTC.